This T cell receptor (beta chain) appears in the sequencing data of a study of T cells and copy number aberrations in small-cell lung cancer. All donors were smokers or heavy second-hand smokers. The CDR3 spans 15 residues. The V gene's germline CDR1 is SGHVS and CDR2 FQNEAQ. V dropped 5 bases and J dropped 3; count of bases not matched to a gene: 6. Only one count was recorded for this clone. Antigen specificity is unknown. This table comes from immunoSEQ multiplex PCR, and its TCRdb copy is limited to in-frame clones, with some not included. Of around 130 clones listed, 75% to 95% are singletons. The study's findings and limits: The study's sample size was small, so findings need validation. All specimens were formalin-fixed paraffin-embedded tissue, which is known to introduce sequencing artifacts.

The TCR comes from a woman between 50 and 59 years old with small cell lung cancer. The sequenced material came from tumor tissue. The chain links TRBV7-8 to TRBJ1-2; 10 bases line up with TRBD1. The DNA for the CDR3 is TGTGCCAGCAGCCTCTCGACAGGGGGCCACTATGGCTACACCTTC. It yields the protein CASSLSTGGHYGYTF.